The 29 T cell receptor beta chains presented below share a single source sample, sequenced in a study of blood T cells in healthy people across ages. Together with a sample-barcoded 5' primer, a J-beta primer mix was included in a second PCR lasting roughly 7 to 11 cycles. Using its own MiXCR run on the 5' RACE reads, TCRdb lists one record per CDR3 protein. The sample carries 600,000 to 1,000,000 distinct CDR3 sequences, 55% to 70% recorded once. Sample: blood. These receptors all come from a man aged 30-40 years in good health.

In its sample, this clonotype was seen once. A read error may explain this, as a much larger clone is one base away. The chain uses TRBV12-3 or TRBV12-4 and TRBJ2-7; TRBD1 matches 7 bases. This CDR3 region has 14 residues. V dropped 6 bases and J dropped 0; count of bases not matched to a gene: 5. CDR3 residues: CASSMTGSSYEQYF. DNA for the CDR3: TGTGCCAGCAGCATGACAGGGAGCTCCTACGAGCAGTACTTC.

The chain joins TRBV29-1 to TRBJ1-3, with a tentative D call TRBD1 (5 bases). This CDR3 comprises 15 residues. V lost 6 bases and J 0 bases, leaving 15 bases between the germline ends. Germline V gives CDR1 SQVTM, CDR2 ANQGSEA. CDR3 sequence: CSVDGGPHSGNTIYF. CDR3 sequence (DNA): TGCAGCGTCGACGGGGGTCCACACTCTGGAAACACCATATATTTT.

The chain has TRBV5-1 and TRBJ2-3; weak D call: TRBD2 (5 bases). CDR3 size: 16 residues. CDR1 is SGHRS, CDR2 YFSETQ, per germline. V lost 2 bases, J lost 2 bases, and 15 bases lay in between. In DNA form, the CDR3 reads TGCGCCAGCAGCTTCCGGGCTAGCAGGAACACAGATACGCAGTATTTT. It encodes CASSFRASRNTDTQYF.

This clonotype has more than one count but fewer than ten. The gene calls are TRBV20-1 and TRBJ2-6, with D uncertain. The V gene lost 0 bases and the J gene lost 0 bases, with 9 bases spanning the gap. This CDR3 contains 16 residues. Germline-derived CDR1 and CDR2 are DFQATT and SNEGSKA (reference sequence). The CDR3 DNA follows: TGCAGTGCTAGAGAGGTTGGGCGCTCTGGGGCCAACGTCCTGACTTTC. Its protein product is CSAREVGRSGANVLTF.

This clonotype was observed a few times. The CDR3 spells CASSLTASRENGEQYF. CDR3 sequence (DNA): TGTGCCAGCAGCTTAACAGCTTCGCGGGAGAACGGCGAGCAGTACTTC. The chain combines TRBV7-9 with TRBJ2-7, with 7 bases aligning to TRBD2. This CDR3 is built from 16 residues. CDR1 is SEHNR, CDR2 FQNEAQ, per germline (reference sequence). J was trimmed by 6 bases and V by 2 bases; bases with no gene match: 13.

The chain uses TRBV30 and TRBJ1-5; 8 bases map to TRBD1. Germline lookup yields CDR1 GTSNPN and CDR2 SVGIG (reference sequence). The CDR3 is 14 amino acids. Germline trimming cut 6 bases from V and 0 bases from J; bases unmatched to any gene: 4. This chain's CDR3 is CACRTGNSNQPQHF. The DNA for the CDR3 is TGTGCCTGCCGGACAGGGAATAGCAATCAGCCCCAGCATTTT. The full variable domain, completed using reference TRBV30 and TRBJ1-5, is SQTIHQWPATLVQPVGSPLSLECTVEGTSNPNLYWYRQAAGRGLQLLFYSVGIGQISSEVPQNLSASRPQDRQFILSSKKLLLSDSGFYLCACRTGNSNQPQHFGDGTRLSIL.

The J gene is TRBJ2-1, the V gene TRBV11-2; D gene ambiguous. The germline gives CDR1 SGHAT, CDR2 FQNNGV. This CDR3 comprises 14 residues. V lost 0 bases and J lost 2, with 5 bases in between. This CDR3 reads CASSLDTAYNEQFF. In DNA, the CDR3 is TGTGCCAGCAGCTTAGATACAGCCTACAATGAGCAGTTCTTC.

This chain connects TRBV7-9 to TRBJ2-3; D might be TRBD1 (6 bases). The germline V and J ends were trimmed by 4 bases and 3 bases, with 20 bases remaining between them. This CDR3 contains 17 residues. Germline V gene data show CDR1 as SEHNR and CDR2 as FQNEAQ (reference sequence). CDR3 loop: CASSWYRDTQQTDTQYF. For the CDR3, the DNA is TGTGCCAGCAGCTGGTACCGGGACACCCAACAAACAGATACGCAGTATTTT.

CDR3 amino acids: CASSFLSDRAYGYTF. The CDR3 nucleotides are TGTGCCAGCAGCTTTCTATCCGACAGGGCCTATGGCTACACCTTC. The V and J genes are TRBV7-9 and TRBJ1-2; 7 positions agree with TRBD1. With V trimmed by 3 bases and J by 4 bases, 8 bases remained unmatched. Germline V CDR1 and CDR2: SEHNR, FQNEAQ (reference sequence). The CDR3 extends over 15 amino acids.

This clonotype came up a few times. The chain links TRBV25-1 to TRBJ2-3, with TRBD2 as a possible D gene (5 bases). The CDR3 sequence is 14 residues long. Trimming stripped 7 bases from V and 0 bases from J, with 11 bases between. CDR1 MGHDK and CDR2 SYGVNS come from the germline V gene. The chain's CDR3 is CASKGGLSTDTQYF. The CDR3 nucleotides are TGTGCCAGCAAGGGCGGGCTGAGCACAGATACGCAGTATTTT. Combining the CDR3 with reference TRBV25-1 and TRBJ2-3 gives the whole variable domain EADIYQTPRYLVIGTGKKITLECSQTMGHDKMYWYQQDPGMELHLIHYSYGVNSTEKGDLSSESTVSRIRTEHFPLTLESARPSHTSQYLCASKGGLSTDTQYFGPGTRLTVL.

This chain links TRBV7-2 with TRBJ2-6; D is perhaps TRBD2 (6 bases). The V end lost 5 bases, the J end lost 0 bases, and 8 bases lay between the germline ends. The CDR3 consists of 15 residues. CDR1 is SGHTA, CDR2 FQGNSA, per germline. In DNA, the CDR3 is TGTGCCAGCAGCCCACTAGCCTCTGGGGCCAACGTCCTGACTTTC. Translation: CASSPLASGANVLTF.

V is TRBV7-9 and J is TRBJ2-3; 8 bases agree with TRBD2. The CDR3 is made up of 16 amino acids. Germline CDR1 and CDR2: SEHNR and FQNEAQ (reference sequence). V was pared by 2 bases and J by 4 bases, with 8 bases of the junction left unmatched. CDR3 sequence reads: CASSLKGTRISDTQYF. CDR3 nucleotide sequence: TGTGCCAGCAGCTTAAAAGGGACTAGAATTTCAGATACGCAGTATTTT.

This chain links TRBV29-1 with TRBJ2-7; 8 bases line up with TRBD1. This CDR3 has 14 amino acids. CDR1 SQVTM and CDR2 ANQGSEA come from the germline V gene. Trimming at V came to 4 bases and at J to 0 bases, leaving 5 bases not matched to a gene. The CDR3 sequence: CSVAGTGNSYEQYF. DNA of the CDR3: TGCAGCGTTGCCGGGACAGGAAACTCCTACGAGCAGTACTTC.

This chain links TRBV7-9 with TRBJ2-7; the match to TRBD1 covers 9 bases. The CDR3 runs 15 residues. Germline-derived CDR1 and CDR2 are SEHNR and FQNEAQ (reference sequence). With 4 bases clipped from V and 0 bases from J, the junction kept 4 bases outside the gene matches. The CDR3 protein is CASSSQGARSYEQYF. The CDR3 DNA follows: TGTGCCAGCAGCTCACAGGGGGCGCGCTCCTACGAGCAGTACTTC.

The V and J genes are TRBV7-9 and TRBJ2-3; 7 nucleotides match TRBD1. This CDR3 is 17 amino acids long. CDR1 SEHNR and CDR2 FQNEAQ come from the germline V gene (reference sequence). With V trimmed by 1 base and J by 0 bases, 7 bases remained unmatched. The CDR3 loop is CASSLGRDSVSTDTQYF. The CDR3 DNA reads as TGTGCCAGCAGCTTAGGACGGGACAGCGTGAGCACAGATACGCAGTATTTT.

The chain has TRBV28 and TRBJ2-4; weak D call: TRBD1 (5 bases). This CDR3 has 15 residues. Germline V gene data show CDR1 as MDHEN and CDR2 as SYDVKM. The V end was cut by 6 bases, the J end by 0 bases, with 12 bases between. CDR3 in DNA: TGTGCCAGCAGGTCCCAACAGGTAGCCAAAAACATTCAGTACTTC. It codes for CASRSQQVAKNIQYF.

The chain is built from TRBV6-5 and TRBJ2-7; D is unresolved. Trimming removed 0 bases at V and 10 bases at J, with 7 bases between. The CDR3 covers 11 residues. Germline V gene data show CDR1 as MNHEY and CDR2 as SVGAGI. The CDR3 protein is CASSYSGSQYF. The CDR3 region has the DNA TGTGCCAGCAGTTACTCGGGCAGCCAGTACTTC.

The CDR3 region has the DNA TGCAGTGCTTCAGGGGGCGCAAACCGAGCTTTCTTT. As protein: CSASGGANRAFF. This chain joins TRBV20-1 and TRBJ1-1; 8 bases are a match to TRBD1. V was clipped by 5 bases and J by 10 bases; unmatched bases: 9. The CDR3 runs 12 residues. CDR1 is DFQATT, CDR2 SNEGSKA, per germline (reference sequence).

This chain uses TRBV7-3 with TRBJ1-1; D possibly corresponds to TRBD1 (6 bases). This CDR3 has 18 residues. Germline assignment: CDR1 SGHTA and CDR2 FQGTGA. Trimming shortened V by 1 base and J by 1 base, and 19 bases separated the two germline ends. Here the CDR3 reads CASSLRHGGAPGNTEAFF. The CDR3 DNA reads TGTGCCAGCAGCTTAAGGCACGGGGGCGCCCCGGGGAACACTGAAGCTTTCTTT.

The table lists this clonotype with many counts. The rearrangement joins TRBV7-7 to TRBJ2-7, with D possibly matching TRBD2 (5 bases). This CDR3 is 13 amino acids long. V dropped 5 bases and J dropped 6 bases, with 14 bases sitting between them. Germline V CDR1 and CDR2: SSHAT, FNYEAQ (reference sequence). CDR3 DNA sequence: TGTGCCAGCAGCGTCGGACGAACTAGCGAGCAGTACTTC. Translation: CASSVGRTSEQYF. Supplemented by reference TRBV7-7 and TRBJ2-7, the full variable domain reads GAGVSQSPRYKVTKRGQDVTLRCDPISSHATLYWYQQALGQGPEFLTYFNYEAQPDKSGLPSDRFSAERPEGSISTLTIQRTEQRDSAMYRCASSVGRTSEQYFGPGTRLTVT.

CDR3 bases: TGCAGCGTGAGACCGAGGAACACTGAAGCTTTCTTT. As protein: CSVRPRNTEAFF. This chain joins TRBV29-1 and TRBJ1-1; D uncertain. Per germline, CDR1 SQVTM and CDR2 ANQGSEA. V dropped 6 bases and J dropped 1 base, with 9 bases sitting between them. The CDR3 has 12 residues.

This chain connects TRBV18 to TRBJ2-3; 9 positions agree with TRBD2. The germline V gene encodes CDR1 KGHSH and CDR2 LQKENI. This CDR3 comprises 15 residues. J lost 5 bases, V lost 7 bases, and 10 bases had no gene match. DNA for the CDR3: TGTGCCAGCTGTTCAAGACTAGCGGAACAAGATACGCAGTATTTT. It yields the protein CASCSRLAEQDTQYF.

The V call is TRBV6-2 or TRBV6-3, the J call TRBJ2-1; possibly TRBD2 for D (7 bases). The germline gives CDR1 MNHEY, CDR2 SVGEGT. The CDR3 has 16 amino acids. V lost 2 bases and J 1 base, leaving 12 bases between the germline ends. In nucleotides, the CDR3 is TGTGCCAGCAGTTACAACCGGGGGGCGTCCTACAATGAGCAGTTCTTC. Its protein product is CASSYNRGASYNEQFF.

The chain recombines TRBV7-2 with TRBJ2-5; 8 bases are shared with TRBD2. The trim removed 5 bases at V and 11 bases at J, leaving 13 bases unmatched. Germline V gene sequence: CDR1 SGHTA, CDR2 FQGNSA. This CDR3 contains 14 residues. The CDR3 protein is CASSVDAPIAGQYF. Written as DNA, the CDR3 is TGTGCCAGCAGCGTAGATGCACCTATAGCGGGGCAGTACTTC.

This clonotype was picked up many times. CDR3 DNA: TGTGCCAGCTCCAAACCGGGGTACGAGCAGTACTTC. The encoded protein is CASSKPGYEQYF. The chain couples TRBV6-6 to TRBJ2-7; D possibly corresponds to TRBD2 (5 bases). The CDR3 is made up of 12 amino acids. Between the trimmed V and J ends, which lost 8 bases and 4 bases, there was a span of 12 bases. The germline V gene encodes CDR1 MNHNY and CDR2 SVGAGI (reference sequence).

A note on this clonotype: This may come from a read error, since a much larger clone is one base off. The genes are TRBV2 and TRBJ1-2; D is possibly TRBD1 (6 bases). V shed 10 bases and J shed 4 bases, with 16 bases lying between them. The CDR3 runs 13 residues. Germline V CDR1 and CDR2: SNHLY, FYNNEI. CDR3 nucleotide sequence: TGTGCCAACAGAGGAGGGGGGAGCTATGGCTACACCTTC. This codes for CANRGGGSYGYTF.

The chain recombines TRBV20-1 with TRBJ2-1; weak D call: TRBD1 (5 bases). This CDR3 comprises 14 residues. V was shortened by 4 bases and J by 3 bases, with 13 bases between the two germline ends. Germline V lookup: CDR1 DFQATT, CDR2 SNEGSKA (reference sequence). CDR3 sequence: CSANRDRIYNEQFF. CDR3 sequence (DNA): TGCAGTGCTAATCGCGACAGAATCTACAATGAGCAGTTCTTC.

The chain has TRBV20-1 and TRBJ2-3; weak D call: TRBD2 (5 bases). This CDR3 is built from 11 residues. The V and J ends lost 6 bases and 4 bases respectively, with 8 bases between them. The germline gives CDR1 DFQATT, CDR2 SNEGSKA (reference sequence). Here the CDR3 reads CSAGVADTQYF. CDR3 DNA: TGCAGTGCGGGAGTCGCAGATACGCAGTATTTT.

Ten or more counts support this clonotype. V gene TRBV7-2 combines with J gene TRBJ2-5; D unclear. The CDR3 sequence is 13 residues long. Germline V gene lookup returns CDR1 SGHTA and CDR2 FQGNSA. Trimming shortened V by 3 bases and J by 5 bases, and 10 bases separated the two germline ends. The CDR3 loop is CASSFSRSETQYF. For the CDR3, the DNA is TGTGCCAGCAGCTTTAGCAGGTCTGAGACCCAGTACTTC.